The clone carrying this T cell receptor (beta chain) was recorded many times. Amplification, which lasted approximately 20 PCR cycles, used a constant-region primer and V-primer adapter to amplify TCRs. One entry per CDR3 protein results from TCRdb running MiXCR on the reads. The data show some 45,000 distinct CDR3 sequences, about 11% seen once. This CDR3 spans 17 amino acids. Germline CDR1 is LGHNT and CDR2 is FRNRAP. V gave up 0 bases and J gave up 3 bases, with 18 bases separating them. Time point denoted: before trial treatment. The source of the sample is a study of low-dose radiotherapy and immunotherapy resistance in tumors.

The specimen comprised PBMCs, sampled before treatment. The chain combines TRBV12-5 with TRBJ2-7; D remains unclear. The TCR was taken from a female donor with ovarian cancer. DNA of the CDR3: TGTGCTAGTGGTTTGGTCGTTCCCCAGGCCAGTATCTACGAGCAGTACTTC. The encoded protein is CASGLVVPQASIYEQYF.